The present T cell receptor beta chain was sequenced within a study of shared clonotypes between healthy human individuals. Study in general: Contributing individuals were two females and three males aged 18 to 49. Whole-study results and caveats: Between a handful of donors, naive CD4 clonotypes were shared at a level of around 5.2%.

With respect to this clone: The antigen is undetermined.

The CDR3 runs 15 residues. Trimming pared 2 bases from V and 1 base from J, leaving 10 bases between. Looked up from germline, CDR1 is MGHDK and CDR2 is SYGVNS. Sequenced by immunoSEQ multiplex PCR; TCRdb stores in-frame clones only, minus some. This table has 600,000 to 750,000 clones, 80% to 95% appearing once. V gene TRBV25-1 combines with J gene TRBJ2-3; perhaps TRBD1 as D (5 bases). The sequencing sample was made of memory CD8+ T cells from PBMCs. The subset: CD45RO+ cells pooled with CCR7-negative TemRA cells. The sequence was obtained from a young man in good health. Some clones in this sample may be carry-over from other donors' samples. The chain's CDR3 is CASSERGFGTDTQYF. CDR3 nucleotide sequence: TGTGCCAGCAGTGAAAGGGGTTTTGGCACAGATACGCAGTATTTT.